Shown below are 11 T cell receptor beta chains from a single sample sequenced in a study of cytomegalovirus exposure and HLA in healthy donors. The PCR ran on 60 Vbeta and 13 Jbeta primers. Measured with immunoSEQ multiplex PCR; TCRdb has only the in-frame clones, and not every one. The sample lists roughly 87,000 clones, 70% to 80% occurring once. The sequencing input was PBMCs. The receptors originated from a woman aged 40 to 49 in good health and CMV-seropositive.

This chain joins TRBV27 and TRBJ2-7, with 8 bases identical to TRBD2. Germline loops: CDR1 MNHEY, CDR2 SMNVEV (reference sequence). V gave up 3 bases and J gave up 0 bases; unmatched junction bases: 4. This CDR3 contains 15 residues. The CDR3 DNA is TGTGCCAGCAGTTTTGGTAGCGGGGCCTCCTACGAGCAGTACTTC. It codes for CASSFGSGASYEQYF.

As DNA, the CDR3 is TGTGCCAGCAGCTACAGGGATGGCAATCAGCCCCAGCATTTT. The encoded protein is CASSYRDGNQPQHF. The rearrangement joins TRBV5-5 to TRBJ1-5; TRBD1 might be the D (6 bases). The ends were cut back, 3 bases at V and 2 bases at J, with 9 bases in the middle. Germline CDR1 is SGHKS and CDR2 is YYEKEE (reference sequence). CDR3 size: 14 residues.

J is TRBJ1-4 and V is TRBV7-9; D not certain. Germline V lookup: CDR1 SEHNR, CDR2 FQNEAQ (reference sequence). V shed 1 base and J shed 0 bases, with 12 bases lying between them. This CDR3 has 17 amino acids. The CDR3 nucleotides read TGTGCCAGCAGCTTAGGGCGGGCGGCAACAACTAATGAAAAACTGTTTTTT. Protein: CASSLGRAATTNEKLFF.

This clone came up a few times. The genes are TRBV19 and TRBJ1-2, with 7 bases aligning to TRBD1. Germline V gene data show CDR1 as LNHDA and CDR2 as SQIVND (reference sequence). V was clipped by 6 bases and J by 7 bases; unmatched bases: 8. The CDR3 sequence is 13 residues long. Written as DNA, the CDR3 is TGTGCCAGTAGCCGGGACAGATTTTTTGGCTACACCTTC. The encoded protein is CASSRDRFFGYTF. The complete variable domain, with remaining parts taken from reference TRBV19 and TRBJ1-2, reads DGGITQSPKYLFRKEGQNVTLSCEQNLNHDAMYWYRQDPGQGLRLIYYSQIVNDFQKGDIAEGYSVSREKKESFPLTVTSAQKNPTAFYLCASSRDRFFGYTFGSGTRLTVV.

The chain employs TRBV7-8 and TRBJ1-1; D is undetermined. Trimming took off 8 bases at V and 0 bases at J, with 7 bases between the two ends. This CDR3 spans 12 amino acids. Germline loops: CDR1 SGHVS, CDR2 FQNEAQ. CDR3 in DNA: TGTGCCAGCGCCTCAGTGAACACTGAAGCTTTCTTT. It yields the protein CASASVNTEAFF.

CDR3 residues: CASSPQSTGHEQYF. The CDR3 DNA follows: TGTGCCAGCAGCCCCCAGTCGACAGGGCACGAGCAGTACTTC. The chain couples TRBV7-2 to TRBJ2-7, with 7 positions matching TRBD1. Unmatched junction bases numbered 9, after V lost 5 bases and J lost 5 bases. Germline V CDR1 and CDR2: SGHTA, FQGNSA. This CDR3 has 14 residues. The whole variable domain, remainder taken from reference TRBV7-2 and TRBJ2-7, is GAGVSQSPSNKVTEKGKDVELRCDPISGHTALYWYRQSLGQGLEFLIYFQGNSAPDKSGLPSDRFSAERTGGSVSTLTIQRTQQEDSAVYLCASSPQSTGHEQYFGPGTRLTVT.

V gene TRBV2 combines with J gene TRBJ2-7, with unresolved D. V lost 5 bases and J 3 bases, leaving 11 bases between the germline ends. Germline-derived CDR1 and CDR2 are SNHLY and FYNNEI. This CDR3 is built from 13 residues. CDR3 bases: TGTGCCAGCAGTTTACAGAAGCACTACGAGCAGTACTTC. It codes for CASSLQKHYEQYF. The variable domain in full, completed from reference TRBV2 and TRBJ2-7, reads EPEVTQTPSHQVTQMGQEVILRCVPISNHLYFYWYRQILGQKVEFLVSFYNNEISEKSEIFDDQFSVERPDGSNFTLKIRSTKLEDSAMYFCASSLQKHYEQYFGPGTRLTVT.

The V and J genes are TRBV10-3 and TRBJ2-5; TRBD1 agrees at 9 bases. The J call may not be correct, given that the DNA end is closer to TRBJ2-7. CDR1 is ENHRY, CDR2 SYGVKD, per germline. The CDR3 contains 15 residues. DNA for the CDR3: TGTGCCATCAGTGATCCGGACAGGGGCTCCTACGAGCAGTACTTC. It codes for CAISDPDRGSYEQYF.

V gene TRBV6-1 combines with J gene TRBJ2-5; TRBD1 might be the D (7 bases). Per germline, CDR1 MNHNS and CDR2 SASEGT. The CDR3 length is 15 residues. Trimming shortened V by 2 bases and J by 2 bases, and 12 bases separated the two germline ends. CDR3 sequence reads: CASSESPGGQETQYF. The CDR3 DNA is TGTGCCAGCAGTGAATCTCCAGGGGGGCAAGAGACCCAGTACTTC.

This clone was observed a handful of times. The chain joins TRBV6-6 to TRBJ2-7; D remains ambiguous. Germline V gene sequence: CDR1 MNHNY, CDR2 SVGAGI (reference sequence). Trimming cost V 7 bases and J 1 base, with 11 bases left between them. CDR3 length: 13 amino acids. CDR3 protein: CASNLGKSYEQYF. In DNA, the CDR3 is TGTGCCAGCAATTTGGGCAAATCCTACGAGCAGTACTTC.

This clone was counted a single time. The gene calls are TRBV5-1 and TRBJ1-2, with 10 nucleotides matching TRBD1. This CDR3 has 16 residues. In germline, CDR1 is SGHRS, CDR2 YFSETQ. V was pared by 1 base and J by 7 bases, with 10 bases of the junction left unmatched. CDR3 protein: CASSLISGTGASGYTF. The CDR3 DNA reads TGCGCCAGCAGCTTGATTTCCGGGACAGGGGCTAGTGGCTACACCTTC.